This TCR beta chain was identified in a study of Tregs in tolerant kidney transplant recipients. About this clone: Read coverage stops 3 residues before the CDR3 terminus; the germline J gene supplies the remainder.

The CDR3 extends over 14 amino acids. From germline, CDR1 is GTSNPN and CDR2 SVGIG (reference sequence). Deletions cut 0 bases from V and 5 bases from J, with 11 bases between. Only in-frame clones appear in the TCRdb table, and some are missing; sequencing was by immunoSEQ multiplex PCR. This repertoire includes 45,000 to 55,000 clones. CD4+CD25+CD127- Tregs, CD4+CD25- non-Tregs, CD4 and CD8 cells were sorted. The gene calls are TRBV30 and TRBJ1-5; D gene unclear. The receptor's source is a human donor who received a combined kidney and bone marrow transplant. The sample was CD4+ T cells from blood, taken before the transplant. The part of the CDR3 DNA that was read is TGTGCCTGGAGTGTAGCGACTATAGATCAGCCC. Its translation is CAWSVATIDQP. The whole CDR3 protein reads CAWSVATIDQPQHF.